The clone carrying this T cell receptor beta chain has only one observation. The CDR3 spans 16 residues. With 5 bases clipped from V and 5 bases from J, the junction kept 8 bases outside the gene matches. The germline CDR1 and CDR2 sequences are MGHRA and YSYEKL. This record belongs to a study of blood T cell repertoires in COVID-19. Profiling relied on immunoSEQ multiplex PCR, and the TCRdb table lists in-frame clones only, not all of them. The data hold hundreds of thousands of clones, with roughly 85% observed a single time. The chain links TRBV4-1 to TRBJ2-3; 12 bases map to TRBD2. The sequencing sample was made of peripheral blood. The receptor's source is a human donor in a cohort sampled during active COVID-19. CDR3 region: CASSTTSGGLKDTQYF. In DNA, the CDR3 is TGCGCCAGCAGCACTACTAGCGGGGGGCTGAAAGATACGCAGTATTTT.